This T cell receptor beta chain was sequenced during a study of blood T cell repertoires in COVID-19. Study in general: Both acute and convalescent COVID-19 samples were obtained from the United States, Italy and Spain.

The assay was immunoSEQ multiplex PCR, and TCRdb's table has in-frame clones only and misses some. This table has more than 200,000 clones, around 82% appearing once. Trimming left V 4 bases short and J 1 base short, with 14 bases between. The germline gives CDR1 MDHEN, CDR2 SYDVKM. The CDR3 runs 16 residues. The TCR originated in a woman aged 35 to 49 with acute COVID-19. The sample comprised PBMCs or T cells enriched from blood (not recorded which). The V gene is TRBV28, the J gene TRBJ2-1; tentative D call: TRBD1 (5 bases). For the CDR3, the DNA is TGTGCCAGCAGTTCGAGTGTGCCAGGGTCCTACAATGAGCAGTTCTTC. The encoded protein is CASSSSVPGSYNEQFF.